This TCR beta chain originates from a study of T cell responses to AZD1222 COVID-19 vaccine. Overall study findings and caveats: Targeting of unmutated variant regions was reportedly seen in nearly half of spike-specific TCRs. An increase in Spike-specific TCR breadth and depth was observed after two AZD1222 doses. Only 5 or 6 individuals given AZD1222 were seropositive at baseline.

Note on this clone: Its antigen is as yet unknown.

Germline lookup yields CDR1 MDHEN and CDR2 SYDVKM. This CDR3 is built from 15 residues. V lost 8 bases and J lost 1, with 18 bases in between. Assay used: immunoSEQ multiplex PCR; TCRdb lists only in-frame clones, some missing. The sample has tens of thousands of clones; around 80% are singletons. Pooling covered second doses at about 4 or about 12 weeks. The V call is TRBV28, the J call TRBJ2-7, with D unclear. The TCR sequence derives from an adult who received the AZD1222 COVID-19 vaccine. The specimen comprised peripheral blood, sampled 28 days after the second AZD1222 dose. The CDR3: CASRRYLDVSYEQYF. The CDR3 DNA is TGTGCCAGCCGAAGGTACTTGGACGTTTCCTACGAGCAGTACTTC.